Reported below is one T cell receptor beta chain. Its target is not known. Repertoires were generated with immunoSEQ multiplex PCR, while TCRdb's copy carries only in-frame clones and drops some. Of roughly 150,000 clones listed, over 90% are singletons. This entry belongs to a study of T cell responses to AZD1222 COVID-19 vaccine. Study-wide results and caveats: Sampling captured repertoires only after the peak T cell response. Just five to seven people given AZD1222 tested seropositive at baseline.

CDR1 and CDR2 (germline): SQVTM, ANQGSEA. This CDR3 is built from 11 residues. The V gene lost 8 bases and the J gene lost 7 bases, with 14 bases spanning the gap. This sequence originates from an adult in good health. V and J are TRBV29-1 and TRBJ1-1, with D possibly TRBD1 on 6 matching bases. The source was peripheral blood, collected on day 0 of AZD1222 vaccination. The CDR3 here is CSSYSRGEAFF. The CDR3 DNA reads TGCAGCTCATACTCCAGGGGTGAAGCTTTCTTT.